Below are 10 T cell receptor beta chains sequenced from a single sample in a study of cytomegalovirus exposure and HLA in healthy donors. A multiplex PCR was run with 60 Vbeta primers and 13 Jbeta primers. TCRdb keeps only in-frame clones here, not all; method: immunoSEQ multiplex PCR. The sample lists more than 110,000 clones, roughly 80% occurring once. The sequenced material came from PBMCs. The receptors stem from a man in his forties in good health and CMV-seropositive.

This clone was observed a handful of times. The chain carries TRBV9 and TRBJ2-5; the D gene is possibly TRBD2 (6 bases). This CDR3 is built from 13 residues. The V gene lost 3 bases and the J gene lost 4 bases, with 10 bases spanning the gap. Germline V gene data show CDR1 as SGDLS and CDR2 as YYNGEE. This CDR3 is CASSEAAGETQYF. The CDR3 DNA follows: TGTGCCAGCAGCGAGGCAGCGGGAGAGACCCAGTACTTC.

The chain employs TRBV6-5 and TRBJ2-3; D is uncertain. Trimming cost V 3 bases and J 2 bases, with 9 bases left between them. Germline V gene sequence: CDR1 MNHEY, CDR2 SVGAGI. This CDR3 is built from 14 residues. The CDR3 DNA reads TGTGCCAGCAGTTATGGTCAGAACACAGATACGCAGTATTTT. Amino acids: CASSYGQNTDTQYF.

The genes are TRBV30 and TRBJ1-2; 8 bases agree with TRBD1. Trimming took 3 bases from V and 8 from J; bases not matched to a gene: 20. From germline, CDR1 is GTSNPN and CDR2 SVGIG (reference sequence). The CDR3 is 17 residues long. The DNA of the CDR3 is TGTGCCTGGAGCTACAGGGGCCAGGGGGCGCGTCGACGAGGCTACACCTTC. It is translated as CAWSYRGQGARRRGYTF.

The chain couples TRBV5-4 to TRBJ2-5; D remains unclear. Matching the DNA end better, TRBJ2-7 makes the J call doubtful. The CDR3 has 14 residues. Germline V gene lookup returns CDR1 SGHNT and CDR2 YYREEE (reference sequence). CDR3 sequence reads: CASSSVGSDYEQYF. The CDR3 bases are TGTGCCAGCAGTTCCGTGGGTTCGGACTACGAGCAGTACTTC.

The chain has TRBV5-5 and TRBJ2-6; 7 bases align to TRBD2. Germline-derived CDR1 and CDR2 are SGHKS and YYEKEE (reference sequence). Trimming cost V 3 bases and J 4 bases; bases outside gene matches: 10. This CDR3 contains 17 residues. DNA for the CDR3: TGTGCCAGCAGCTCCGGGACTACCATCCCGGGGGCCAACGTCCTGACTTTC. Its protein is CASSSGTTIPGANVLTF. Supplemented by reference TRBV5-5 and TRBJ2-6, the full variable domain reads DAGVTQSPTHLIKTRGQQVTLRCSPISGHKSVSWYQQVLGQGPQFIFQYYEKEERGRGNFPDRFSARQFPNYSSELNVNALLLGDSALYLCASSSGTTIPGANVLTFGAGSRLTVL.

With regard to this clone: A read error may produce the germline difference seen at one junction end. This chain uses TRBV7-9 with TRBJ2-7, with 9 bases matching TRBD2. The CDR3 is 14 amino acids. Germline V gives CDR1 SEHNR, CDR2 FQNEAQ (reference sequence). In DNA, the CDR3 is TGTTCCAGCAGCCGGACTAGCGAGGCCTACGAGCAGTACTTC. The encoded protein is CSSSRTSEAYEQYF.

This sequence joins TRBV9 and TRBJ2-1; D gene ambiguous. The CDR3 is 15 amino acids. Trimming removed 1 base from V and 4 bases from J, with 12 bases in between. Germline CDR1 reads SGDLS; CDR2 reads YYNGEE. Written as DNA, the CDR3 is TGTGCCAGCAGCGTACAGGAAAGCCCTTACAATGAGCAGTTCTTC. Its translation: CASSVQESPYNEQFF. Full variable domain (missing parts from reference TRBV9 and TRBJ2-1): DSGVTQTPKHLITATGQRVTLRCSPRSGDLSVYWYQQSLDQGLQFLIQYYNGEERAKGNILERFSAQQFPDLHSELNLSSLELGDSALYFCASSVQESPYNEQFFGPGTRLTVL.

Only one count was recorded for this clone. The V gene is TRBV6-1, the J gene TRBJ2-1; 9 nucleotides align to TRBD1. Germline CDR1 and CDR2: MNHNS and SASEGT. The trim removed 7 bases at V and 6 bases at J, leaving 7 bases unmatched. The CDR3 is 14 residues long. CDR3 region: CASTGTGSVNEQFF. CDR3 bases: TGTGCCAGCACCGGGACAGGGTCGGTCAATGAGCAGTTCTTC.

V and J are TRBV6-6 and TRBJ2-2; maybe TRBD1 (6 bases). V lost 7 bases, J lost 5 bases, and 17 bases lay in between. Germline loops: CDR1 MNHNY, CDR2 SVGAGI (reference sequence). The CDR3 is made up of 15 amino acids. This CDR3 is CASIKAGVGTGELFF. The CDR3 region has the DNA TGTGCCAGCATCAAAGCAGGGGTGGGGACCGGGGAGCTGTTTTTT.

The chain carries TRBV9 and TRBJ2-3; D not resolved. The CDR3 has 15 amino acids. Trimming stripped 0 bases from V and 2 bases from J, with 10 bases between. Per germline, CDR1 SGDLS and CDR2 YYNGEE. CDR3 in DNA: TGTGCCAGCAGCGTAGGGCAGCAGGCCACAGATACGCAGTATTTT. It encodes CASSVGQQATDTQYF.